This TCR beta chain was observed in a study of blood T cell repertoires in COVID-19. Study-level background: Donors in the United States, Italy and Spain gave samples during acute or convalescent COVID-19.

Patients in Seattle were enrolled during active infection, then followed longitudinally. CDR1 and CDR2 from the germline V gene are MNHEY and SMNVEV (reference sequence). This CDR3 is 13 amino acids long. J lost 5 bases, V lost 6 bases, and 7 bases had no gene match. Libraries were prepared by immunoSEQ multiplex PCR; TCRdb keeps only in-frame clonotypes and omits some of them. Among fewer than 140,000 clones, 76% were seen once, and the ten largest hold more than 5%. The chain joins TRBV27 to TRBJ2-7; 7 nucleotides agree with TRBD2. Sample: peripheral blood. The TCR originated in an elderly man with COVID-19, enrolled during active disease. The DNA for the CDR3 is TGTGCCAGCAGACCAGCGGGAACCCACGAGCAGTACTTC. The encoded protein is CASRPAGTHEQYF.